What follows describes a single T cell receptor beta chain. These data belong to a study of blood T cell repertoires in COVID-19. Sequencing was performed with immunoSEQ multiplex PCR; in TCRdb, only in-frame clones are kept and a portion is missing. The data hold 140,000 to 150,000 clones, with roughly 86% observed a single time. The V gene's germline CDR1 is SGHVS and CDR2 FQNEAQ. J lost 4 bases, V lost 5 bases, and 6 bases had no gene match. CDR3 length equals 14 residues. The chain employs TRBV7-8 and TRBJ2-7, with 9 bases fitting TRBD1. The sequenced material came from PBMCs or T cells enriched from blood (not recorded which). The sequence derives from a woman between 45 and 65 years old with acute COVID-19. The CDR3 sequence is CASSLTGQGYEQYF. The CDR3 DNA reads TGTGCCAGCAGCCTCACGGGACAGGGATACGAGCAGTACTTC.